This TCR beta chain was observed in a study of shared clonotypes between healthy human individuals. The CDR3 sequence is 15 residues long. Germline CDR1 is MNHEY and CDR2 is SMNVEV (reference sequence). After removal of 5 bases from V and 5 bases from J, the junction contained 6 bases not matched to a gene. Sequencing used immunoSEQ multiplex PCR; TCRdb keeps in-frame clones, though not all of them. The profile shows around 2.5 million clones, approximately 94% of them singletons. The chain combines TRBV27 with TRBJ2-7, with TRBD2 identical over 13 bases. Sample: naive CD4+ T cells from PBMCs. Stated subset: CD45RA+ positively selected. The receptor was derived from a man between 18 and 29 years old in good health. Some clones in this sample may be carry-over from other donors' samples. The CDR3 loop is CASSLGLAGVHEQYF. CDR3 coding DNA: TGTGCCAGCAGTCTAGGACTAGCGGGAGTACACGAGCAGTACTTC.